One sample yielded the 9 T cell receptor beta chains listed below, sequenced in a study of preoperative IRX-2 immunotherapy in early breast cancer. Treatment reported: preoperative locoregional IRX-2 cytokine immunotherapy. Only in-frame clones appear in the TCRdb table, and some are missing; sequencing was by immunoSEQ multiplex PCR. Among 24,000 or so clones, around nine tenths were seen once, and the ten largest hold roughly 29%. This material consisted of tumor tissue, taken after IRX-2 immunotherapy. Source of these receptors: a human donor with breast cancer.

This chain connects TRBV28 to TRBJ1-5, with a possible D match to TRBD1 (6 bases). The CDR3 loop spans 14 amino acids. V lost 6 bases to trimming and J lost 7 bases, with 16 bases between them. Germline V CDR1 and CDR2: MDHEN, SYDVKM. The CDR3 protein is CASRTGIALQPQHF. The DNA of the CDR3 is TGTGCCAGCAGAACAGGGATAGCTTTGCAGCCCCAGCATTTT.

The chain combines TRBV7-9 with TRBJ1-6, with 7 bases that match TRBD1. Trimming took 2 bases from V and 8 from J; bases not matched to a gene: 6. CDR3 length: 15 residues. Germline assignment: CDR1 SEHNR and CDR2 FQNEAQ (reference sequence). In nucleotides, the CDR3 is TGTGCCAGCAGCTTAAGGGGGCGCGGAGATTCACCCCTCCACTTT. Its protein product is CASSLRGRGDSPLHF.

The chain employs TRBV30 and TRBJ2-3, with D perhaps TRBD1 or TRBD2 (6 bases each). V dropped 1 base and J dropped 2 bases, with 10 bases sitting between them. Germline V CDR1 and CDR2: GTSNPN, SVGIG (reference sequence). The CDR3 totals 14 residues. CDR3 DNA sequence: TGTGCCTGGAGTGCCGGGGGCTACACAGATACGCAGTATTTT. Protein product: CAWSAGGYTDTQYF.

This clone is a singleton in its sample. V and J are TRBV18 and TRBJ1-1; 8 nucleotides line up with TRBD1. V lost 3 bases, J lost 5 bases, and 11 bases stayed unmatched. Germline V gene lookup returns CDR1 KGHSH and CDR2 LQKENI. The CDR3 length is 16 residues. The CDR3 is CASSPISLQGETEAFF. CDR3 in DNA: TGTGCCAGCTCACCCATATCTCTACAGGGGGAAACTGAAGCTTTCTTT.

A few counts support this clone. This sequence joins TRBV7-3 and TRBJ2-7, with 8 positions matching TRBD2. The V gene end was trimmed by 5 bases and the J gene end by 4 bases; junction bases not matched to a gene: 10. Germline lookup yields CDR1 SGHTA and CDR2 FQGTGA. This CDR3 is 15 amino acids long. The CDR3 nucleotides are TGTGCCAGCAGCCCACCGGGGGGGGCAGTGTACGAGCAGTACTTC. Protein: CASSPPGGAVYEQYF.

The CDR3 region has the DNA TGTGCCAGTAGTGTCGGGCCTGGGGAGCAGTACTTC. This codes for CASSVGPGEQYF. The chain is built from TRBV19 and TRBJ2-7; D gene unclear. This CDR3 comprises 12 residues. Germline lookup yields CDR1 LNHDA and CDR2 SQIVND (reference sequence). Trimming took 5 bases from V and 7 from J, leaving 12 bases between them.

The chain couples TRBV9 to TRBJ2-2, with 7 bases fitting TRBD2. J gave up 7 bases and V 0 bases, and 6 bases lay outside the gene matches. From germline, CDR1 is SGDLS and CDR2 YYNGEE. The CDR3 covers 15 residues. This chain's CDR3 is CASSVGEGWNGELFF. The CDR3, as DNA: TGTGCCAGCAGCGTAGGGGAGGGTTGGAACGGGGAGCTGTTTTTT.

The chain uses TRBV6-6 and TRBJ1-5; D unresolved. This CDR3 spans 13 amino acids. CDR1 and CDR2 (germline): MNHNY, SVGAGI (reference sequence). V was pared by 8 bases and J by 3 bases, with 11 bases between. This CDR3 reads CASGQTSNQPQHF. CDR3 coding DNA: TGTGCCAGCGGGCAGACCTCCAATCAGCCCCAGCATTTT.

This chain joins TRBV5-6 and TRBJ1-1; a weak D match, TRBD1 (5 bases). The CDR3 is 14 residues long. Germline loops: CDR1 SGHDT, CDR2 YYEEEE. Trimming removed 6 bases at V and 3 bases at J, with 15 bases between. CDR3 loop: CASTLPGDDTEAFF. The DNA for the CDR3 is TGTGCCAGCACCCTCCCGGGGGACGACACTGAAGCTTTCTTT.